These 8 T cell receptor beta chains were all obtained from the same sample, sequenced in a study of cytomegalovirus exposure and HLA in healthy donors. Primers included in the PCR were 60 Vbeta and 13 Jbeta primers. Generated by immunoSEQ multiplex PCR, the TCRdb table keeps only in-frame clones and is missing some. The repertoire holds some 62,000 clones, with approximately 87% as singletons. Material for sequencing was PBMCs. Source of these receptors: a man between 18 and 29 years old in good health and CMV-seronegative.

A few counts support this clone. The J gene is TRBJ1-6, the V gene TRBV5-4, with D perhaps TRBD1 (6 bases). Germline V gives CDR1 SGHNT, CDR2 YYREEE (reference sequence). The CDR3 totals 16 residues. V lost 1 base, J lost 2 bases, and 10 bases lay in between. CDR3 protein: CASSLQGRTYNSPLHF. Here the CDR3 DNA reads TGTGCCAGCAGCTTGCAGGGGCGAACCTATAATTCACCCCTCCACTTT.

The chain uses TRBV4-1 and TRBJ1-1; D not certain. The CDR3 is 12 amino acids. Per the germline V gene, CDR1 is MGHRA and CDR2 is YSYEKL. V was shortened by 4 bases and J by 10 bases, with 13 bases between the two germline ends. The CDR3 loop is CASSPDLGSAFF. The DNA for the CDR3 is TGCGCCAGCAGCCCCGACCTAGGTTCAGCTTTCTTT.

The V call is TRBV4-1, the J call TRBJ1-2, with D perhaps matching TRBD1 (5 bases). In germline, CDR1 is MGHRA, CDR2 YSYEKL. V lost 4 bases and J 4 bases, leaving 13 bases between the germline ends. This CDR3 has 14 residues. The CDR3 DNA reads TGCGCCAGCAGCCCCACGGACAACTCCTATGGCTACACCTTC. Encoded protein: CASSPTDNSYGYTF.

The chain is built from TRBV6-1 and TRBJ1-2, with D hard to call. Germline CDR1 is MNHNS and CDR2 is SASEGT. The CDR3 runs to 11 residues. The V gene lost 0 bases and the J gene lost 8 bases, with 4 bases spanning the gap. DNA for the CDR3: TGTGCCAGCAGTGAAGCGGGCGGCTACACCTTC. This sequence encodes CASSEAGGYTF.

This clone was seen only a few times. The chain links TRBV2 to TRBJ2-6; 9 nucleotides line up with TRBD1. J lost 0 bases, V lost 2 bases, and 5 bases had no gene match. This CDR3 is built from 18 residues. Germline V lookup: CDR1 SNHLY, CDR2 FYNNEI. DNA of the CDR3: TGTGCCAGCAGTGAACGACAGGGGGTAATCTCTGGGGCCAACGTCCTGACTTTC. It is translated as CASSERQGVISGANVLTF.

The J gene is TRBJ1-1, the V gene TRBV27; perhaps TRBD1 as D (6 bases). This CDR3 comprises 14 residues. Trimming left V 4 bases short and J 1 base short, with 10 bases between. Germline values: CDR1 MNHEY, CDR2 SMNVEV (reference sequence). The CDR3 nucleotides read TGTGCCAGCAGTTGGGCAGGGGAGAACACTGAAGCTTTCTTT. This codes for CASSWAGENTEAFF.

The chain carries TRBV27 and TRBJ1-5, with TRBD1 matching 7 bases. The germline CDR1 and CDR2 sequences are MNHEY and SMNVEV (reference sequence). The CDR3 sequence is 14 residues long. With V trimmed by 2 bases and J by 3 bases, 1 base remained unmatched. CDR3 coding DNA: TGTGCCAGCAGTTTAGGGACAGACAATCAGCCCCAGCATTTT. It specifies CASSLGTDNQPQHF.

This clone has a single count. V gene TRBV5-1 combines with J gene TRBJ1-1; 8 nucleotides line up with TRBD1. There are 18 residues in the CDR3. Germline V gene sequence: CDR1 SGHRS, CDR2 YFSETQ. With 3 bases clipped from V and 1 base from J, the junction kept 14 bases outside the gene matches. The CDR3 is CASSSPGEVDRGNTEAFF. In DNA, the CDR3 is TGCGCCAGCAGCTCCCCCGGAGAGGTAGACAGGGGGAACACTGAAGCTTTCTTT.